This record looks at one TCR beta chain sequence and its context. This specimen comes from a study of blood T cell repertoires in COVID-19. Study-wide context: Material from acute and convalescent COVID-19 was sourced from the United States, Italy and Spain. PBMCs, B-cell-depleted T cells, or T cells provided the cDNA or gDNA that made up the material.

The trim removed 5 bases at V and 0 bases at J, leaving 4 bases unmatched. Germline lookup yields CDR1 KGHDR and CDR2 SFDVKD. This CDR3 region has 16 residues. Study processing details: Researchers report that nucleated cell counts were estimated from reference gene primer amplification. Profiled with immunoSEQ multiplex PCR; TCRdb holds only in-frame clones, not every one. The V and J calls and clone size were taken over from that table, and D and trimming were inferred from the DNA. The sample contains roughly 89,000 clones, approximately 81% of which appear only once. The sequencing sample was made of peripheral blood. This receptor was obtained from a woman of 80 years or more with acute or convalescent COVID-19. The V call is TRBV24-1, the J call TRBJ2-2, with 8 bases aligning to TRBD1. CDR3 amino acids: CATSGGQGPNTGELFF. CDR3 sequence (DNA): TGTGCCACCAGTGGCGGACAGGGCCCGAACACCGGGGAGCTGTTTTTT.